The source of this TCR beta chain is a study of T cell responses to AZD1222 COVID-19 vaccine. Study-wide results and limits: White British donors predominated, females outnumbered males, and clonal diversity was possibly underestimated.

Comments on this clone: The antigen remains undetermined.

V shed 4 bases and J shed 4 bases, with 19 bases lying between them. The CDR3 runs 16 residues. Germline V gives CDR1 SGHVS, CDR2 FNYEAQ. Produced via immunoSEQ multiplex PCR; TCRdb's table is partial and in-frame only. Of some 160,000 clones in the sample, 85% to 95% were seen once. The rearrangement joins TRBV7-6 to TRBJ1-2; D call uncertain. The sequencing here drew on peripheral blood, taken on day 0 of AZD1222 vaccination. The TCR sequence derives from an adult in good health. CDR3 nucleotide sequence: TGTGCCAGCAGCTACCTCCCCGGGTCAGGAGGCTATGGCTACACCTTC. Translation: CASSYLPGSGGYGYTF.